The sequence of this T cell receptor (beta chain) was determined in a study of T cells after yellow fever vaccination. Germline-derived CDR1 and CDR2 are SGHTA and FQGTGA. This CDR3 comprises 14 residues. The V gene lost 5 bases and the J gene lost 1 base, with 12 bases spanning the gap. One entry per CDR3 protein results from TCRdb running MiXCR on the 5' RACE reads. The sample yields a few hundred thousand distinct CDR3 sequences, about 10% seen once. This clonotype has only a few counts. Sequencing was performed on CD4+ T cells sorted from PBMCs, taken 5 days after the yellow fever booster vaccination. This TCR was recovered from a man younger than 30 who received the YFV17D yellow fever vaccine. The chain uses TRBV7-3 and TRBJ2-7, with a tentative D call TRBD2 (6 bases). This CDR3 is CASSPLAGSYEQYF. Here the CDR3 DNA reads TGTGCCAGCAGCCCCTTGGCGGGGTCCTACGAGCAGTACTTC.